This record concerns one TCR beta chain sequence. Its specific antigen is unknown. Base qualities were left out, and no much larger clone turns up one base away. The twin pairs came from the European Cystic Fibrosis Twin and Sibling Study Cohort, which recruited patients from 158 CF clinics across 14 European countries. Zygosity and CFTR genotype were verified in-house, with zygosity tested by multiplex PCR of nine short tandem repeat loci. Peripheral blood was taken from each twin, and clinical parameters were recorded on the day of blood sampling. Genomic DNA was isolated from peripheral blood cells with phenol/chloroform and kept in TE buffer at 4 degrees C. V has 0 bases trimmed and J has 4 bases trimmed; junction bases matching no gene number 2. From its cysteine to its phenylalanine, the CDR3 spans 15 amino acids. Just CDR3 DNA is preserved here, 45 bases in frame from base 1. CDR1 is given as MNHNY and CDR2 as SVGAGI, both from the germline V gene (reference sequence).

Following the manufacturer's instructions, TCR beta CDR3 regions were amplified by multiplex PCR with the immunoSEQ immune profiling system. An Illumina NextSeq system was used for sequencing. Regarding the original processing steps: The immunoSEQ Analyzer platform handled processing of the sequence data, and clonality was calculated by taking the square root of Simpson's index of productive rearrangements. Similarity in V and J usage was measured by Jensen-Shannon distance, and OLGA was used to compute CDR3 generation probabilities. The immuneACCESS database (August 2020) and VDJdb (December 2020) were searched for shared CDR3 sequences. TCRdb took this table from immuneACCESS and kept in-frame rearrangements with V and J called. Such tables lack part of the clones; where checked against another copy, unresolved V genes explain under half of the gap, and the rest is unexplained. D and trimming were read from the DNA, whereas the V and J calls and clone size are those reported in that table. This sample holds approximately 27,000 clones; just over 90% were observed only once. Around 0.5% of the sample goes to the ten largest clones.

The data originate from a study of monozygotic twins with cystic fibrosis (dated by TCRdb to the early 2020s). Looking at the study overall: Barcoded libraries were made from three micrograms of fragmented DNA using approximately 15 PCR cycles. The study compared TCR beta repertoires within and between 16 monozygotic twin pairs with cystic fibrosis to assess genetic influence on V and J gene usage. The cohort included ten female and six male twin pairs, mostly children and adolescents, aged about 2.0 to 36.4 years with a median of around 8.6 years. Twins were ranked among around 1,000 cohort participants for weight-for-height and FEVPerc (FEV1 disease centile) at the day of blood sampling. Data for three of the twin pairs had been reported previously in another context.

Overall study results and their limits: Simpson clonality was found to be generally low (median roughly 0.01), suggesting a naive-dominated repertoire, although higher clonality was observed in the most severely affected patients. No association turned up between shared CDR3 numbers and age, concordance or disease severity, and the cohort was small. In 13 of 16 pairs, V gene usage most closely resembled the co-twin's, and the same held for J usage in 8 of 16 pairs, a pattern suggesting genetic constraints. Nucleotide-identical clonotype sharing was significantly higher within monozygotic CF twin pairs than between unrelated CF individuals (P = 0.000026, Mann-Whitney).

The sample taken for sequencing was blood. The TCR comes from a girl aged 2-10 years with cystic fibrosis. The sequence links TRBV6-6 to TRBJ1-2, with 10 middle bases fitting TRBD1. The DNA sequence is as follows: TGTGCCAGCAGTTACTCGAGACAGGGGGCCTATGGCTACACCTTC. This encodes CASSYSRQGAYGYTF.